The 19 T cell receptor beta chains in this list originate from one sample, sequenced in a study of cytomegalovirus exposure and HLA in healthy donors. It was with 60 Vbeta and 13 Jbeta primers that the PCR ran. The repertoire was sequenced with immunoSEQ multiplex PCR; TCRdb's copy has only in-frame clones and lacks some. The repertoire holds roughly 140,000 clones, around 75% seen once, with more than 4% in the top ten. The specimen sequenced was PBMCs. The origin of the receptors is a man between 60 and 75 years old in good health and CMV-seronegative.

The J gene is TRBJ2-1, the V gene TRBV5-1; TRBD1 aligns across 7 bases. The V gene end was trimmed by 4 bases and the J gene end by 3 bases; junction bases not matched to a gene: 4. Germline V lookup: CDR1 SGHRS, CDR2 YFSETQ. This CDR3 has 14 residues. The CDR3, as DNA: TGCGCCAGCAGCCCTGGGGACAGCTACAATGAGCAGTTCTTC. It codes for CASSPGDSYNEQFF.

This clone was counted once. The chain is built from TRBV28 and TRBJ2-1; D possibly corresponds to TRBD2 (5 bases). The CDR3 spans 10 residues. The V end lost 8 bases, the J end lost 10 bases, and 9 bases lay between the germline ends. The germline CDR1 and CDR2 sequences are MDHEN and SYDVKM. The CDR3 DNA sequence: TGTGCCAGCCGAGGGAACGAGCAGTTCTTC. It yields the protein CASRGNEQFF.

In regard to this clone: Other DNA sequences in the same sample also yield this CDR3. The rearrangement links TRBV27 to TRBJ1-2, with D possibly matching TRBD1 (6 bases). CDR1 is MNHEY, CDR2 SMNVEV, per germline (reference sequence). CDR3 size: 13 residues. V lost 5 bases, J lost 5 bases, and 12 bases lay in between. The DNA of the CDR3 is TGTGCCAGCAGTCTACAGGGAACGTATGGCTACACCTTC. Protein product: CASSLQGTYGYTF.

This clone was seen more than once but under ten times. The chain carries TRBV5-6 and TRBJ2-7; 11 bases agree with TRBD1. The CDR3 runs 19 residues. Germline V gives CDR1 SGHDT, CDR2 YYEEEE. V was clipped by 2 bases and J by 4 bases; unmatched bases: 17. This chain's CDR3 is CASSLPGQGDLARGYEQYF. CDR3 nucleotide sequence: TGTGCCAGCAGCTTACCGGGACAGGGGGACCTAGCGAGAGGGTACGAGCAGTACTTC.

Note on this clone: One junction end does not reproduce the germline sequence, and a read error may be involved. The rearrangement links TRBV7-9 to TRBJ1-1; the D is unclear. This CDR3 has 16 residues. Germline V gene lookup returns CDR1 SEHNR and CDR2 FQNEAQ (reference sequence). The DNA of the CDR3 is TGTTCCAGCAGCCCCAAGGGAGGGATCGGGAACACTGAAGCTTTCTTT. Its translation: CSSSPKGGIGNTEAFF.

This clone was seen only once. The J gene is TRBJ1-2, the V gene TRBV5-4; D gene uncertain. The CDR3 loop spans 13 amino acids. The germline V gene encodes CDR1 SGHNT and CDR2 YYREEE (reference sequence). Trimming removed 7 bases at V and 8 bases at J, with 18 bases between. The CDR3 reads CASRGEIGGGYTF. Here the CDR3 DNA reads TGTGCCAGCCGTGGAGAGATTGGAGGAGGCTACACCTTC. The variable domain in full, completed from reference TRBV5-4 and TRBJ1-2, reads ETGVTQSPTHLIKTRGQQVTLRCSSQSGHNTVSWYQQALGQGPQFIFQYYREEENGRGNFPPRFSGLQFPNYSSELNVNALELDDSALYLCASRGEIGGGYTFGSGTRLTVV.

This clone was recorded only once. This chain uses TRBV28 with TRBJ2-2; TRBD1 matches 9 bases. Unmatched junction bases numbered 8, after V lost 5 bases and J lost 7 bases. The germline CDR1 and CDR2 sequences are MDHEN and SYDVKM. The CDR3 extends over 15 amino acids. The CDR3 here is CASSIPGQGIGELFF. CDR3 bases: TGTGCCAGCAGTATACCGGGACAGGGCATCGGGGAGCTGTTTTTT. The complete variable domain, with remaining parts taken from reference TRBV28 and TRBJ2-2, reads DVKVTQSSRYLVKRTGEKVFLECVQDMDHENMFWYRQDPGLGLRLIYFSYDVKMKEKGDIPEGYSVSREKKERFSLILESASTNQTSMYLCASSIPGQGIGELFFGEGSRLTVL.

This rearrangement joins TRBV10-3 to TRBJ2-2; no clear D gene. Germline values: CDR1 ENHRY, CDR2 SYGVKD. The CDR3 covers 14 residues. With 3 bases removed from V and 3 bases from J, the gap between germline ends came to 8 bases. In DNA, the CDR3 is TGTGCCATCAGTGATCCAGGCCACACCGGGGAGCTGTTTTTT. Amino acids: CAISDPGHTGELFF.

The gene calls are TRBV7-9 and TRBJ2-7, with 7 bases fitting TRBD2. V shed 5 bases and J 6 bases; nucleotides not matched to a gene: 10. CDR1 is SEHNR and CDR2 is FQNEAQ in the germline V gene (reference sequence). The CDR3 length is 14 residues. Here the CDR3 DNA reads TGTGCCAGCAGCCCCTCCGGAGGGAGGGGCGAGCAGTACTTC. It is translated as CASSPSGGRGEQYF.

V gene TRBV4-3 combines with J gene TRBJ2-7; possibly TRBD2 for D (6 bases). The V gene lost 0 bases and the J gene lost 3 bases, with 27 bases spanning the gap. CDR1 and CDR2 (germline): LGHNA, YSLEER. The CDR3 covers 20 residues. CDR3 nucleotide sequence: TGCGCCAGCAGCCAAGATATCGGAGGGCAGGGCCTGGTGGAAGTCTACGAGCAGTACTTC. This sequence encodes CASSQDIGGQGLVEVYEQYF.

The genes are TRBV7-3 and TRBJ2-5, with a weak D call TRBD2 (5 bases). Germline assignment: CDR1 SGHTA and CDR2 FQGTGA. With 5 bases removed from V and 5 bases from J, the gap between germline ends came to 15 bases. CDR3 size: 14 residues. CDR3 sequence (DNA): TGTGCCAGCAGCCCAACGGGATACCGGGAGACCCAGTACTTC. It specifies CASSPTGYRETQYF.

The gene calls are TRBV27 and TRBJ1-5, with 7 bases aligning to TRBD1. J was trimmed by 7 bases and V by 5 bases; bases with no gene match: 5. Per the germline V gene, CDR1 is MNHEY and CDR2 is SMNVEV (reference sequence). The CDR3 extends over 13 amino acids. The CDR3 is CASSGTGVQPQHF. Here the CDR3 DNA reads TGTGCCAGCAGTGGTACAGGGGTCCAGCCCCAGCATTTT.

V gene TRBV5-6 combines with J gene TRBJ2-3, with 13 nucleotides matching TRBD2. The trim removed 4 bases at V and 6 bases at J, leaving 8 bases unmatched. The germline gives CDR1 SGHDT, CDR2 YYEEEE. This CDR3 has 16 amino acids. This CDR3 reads CASSRLAGGRSDTQYF. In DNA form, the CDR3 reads TGTGCCAGCAGCCGACTAGCGGGAGGTCGTTCGGATACGCAGTATTTT. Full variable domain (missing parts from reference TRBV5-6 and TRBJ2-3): DAGVTQSPTHLIKTRGQQVTLRCSPKSGHDTVSWYQQALGQGPQFIFQYYEEEERQRGNFPDRFSGHQFPNYSSELNVNALLLGDSALYLCASSRLAGGRSDTQYFGPGTRLTVL.

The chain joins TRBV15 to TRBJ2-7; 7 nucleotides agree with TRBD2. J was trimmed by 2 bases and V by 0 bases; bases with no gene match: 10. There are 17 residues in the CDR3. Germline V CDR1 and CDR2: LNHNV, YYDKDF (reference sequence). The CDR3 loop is CATSRDLAGEIPYEQYF. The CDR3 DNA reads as TGTGCCACCAGCAGAGATCTGGCGGGAGAAATCCCCTACGAGCAGTACTTC.

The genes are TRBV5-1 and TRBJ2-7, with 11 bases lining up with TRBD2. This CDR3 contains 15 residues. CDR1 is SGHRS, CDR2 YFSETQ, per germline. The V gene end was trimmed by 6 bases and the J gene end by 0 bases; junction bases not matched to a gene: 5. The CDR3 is CASNRLAGFSYEQYF. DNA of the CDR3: TGCGCCAGCAACAGACTAGCGGGATTCTCCTACGAGCAGTACTTC.

CDR3 residues: CASTSLAAEDTQYF. CDR3 coding DNA: TGCGCCAGCACCTCACTAGCGGCGGAAGATACGCAGTATTTT. This sequence joins TRBV5-1 and TRBJ2-3; 8 bases agree with TRBD2. Trimming at V came to 6 bases and at J to 5 bases, leaving 8 bases not matched to a gene. Germline V gene lookup returns CDR1 SGHRS and CDR2 YFSETQ. The CDR3 consists of 14 residues.

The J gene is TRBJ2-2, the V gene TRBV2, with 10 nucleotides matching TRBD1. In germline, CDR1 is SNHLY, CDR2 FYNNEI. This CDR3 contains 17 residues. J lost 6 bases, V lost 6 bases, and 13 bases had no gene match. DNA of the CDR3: TGTGCCAGCAGCCCCACCGGGACAGGGGCACTTTCCGGGGAGCTGTTTTTT. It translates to CASSPTGTGALSGELFF.

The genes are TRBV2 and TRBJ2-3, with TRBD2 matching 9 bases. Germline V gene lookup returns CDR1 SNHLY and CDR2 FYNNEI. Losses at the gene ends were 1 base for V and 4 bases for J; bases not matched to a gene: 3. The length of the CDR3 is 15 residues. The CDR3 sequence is CASSEEREAPDTQYF. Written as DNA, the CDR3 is TGTGCCAGCAGTGAAGAGCGGGAGGCCCCAGATACGCAGTATTTT.

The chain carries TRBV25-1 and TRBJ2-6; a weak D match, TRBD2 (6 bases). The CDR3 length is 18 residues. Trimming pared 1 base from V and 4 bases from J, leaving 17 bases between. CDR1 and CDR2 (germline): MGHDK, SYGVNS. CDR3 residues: CASSEFSGRSLGANVLTF. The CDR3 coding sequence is TGTGCCAGCAGTGAATTTAGCGGTCGGAGCCTCGGGGCCAACGTCCTGACTTTC.